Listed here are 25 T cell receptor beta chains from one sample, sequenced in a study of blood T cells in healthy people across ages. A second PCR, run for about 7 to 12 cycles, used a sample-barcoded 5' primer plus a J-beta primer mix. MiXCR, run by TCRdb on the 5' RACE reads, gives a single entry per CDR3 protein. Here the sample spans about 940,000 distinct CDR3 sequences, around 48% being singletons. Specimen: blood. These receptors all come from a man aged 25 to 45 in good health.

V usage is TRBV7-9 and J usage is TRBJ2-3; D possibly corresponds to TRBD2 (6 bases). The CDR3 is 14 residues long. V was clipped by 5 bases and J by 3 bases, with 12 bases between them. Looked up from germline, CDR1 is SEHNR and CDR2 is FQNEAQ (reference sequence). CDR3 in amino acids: CASSETRGTDTQYF. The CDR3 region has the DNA TGTGCCAGCAGCGAGACTCGGGGGACAGATACGCAGTATTTT. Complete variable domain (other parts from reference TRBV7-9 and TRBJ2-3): DTGVSQNPRHKITKRGQNVTFRCDPISEHNRLYWYRQTLGQGPEFLTYFQNEAQLEKSRLLSDRFSAERPKGSFSTLEIQRTEQGDSAMYLCASSETRGTDTQYFGPGTRLTVL.

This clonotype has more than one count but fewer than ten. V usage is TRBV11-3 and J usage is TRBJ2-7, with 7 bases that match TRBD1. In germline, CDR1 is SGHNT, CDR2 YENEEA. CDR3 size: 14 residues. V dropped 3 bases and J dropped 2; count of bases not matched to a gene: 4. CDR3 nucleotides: TGTGCCAGCAGCTTGAGCACAGGGGCCTACGAGCAGTACTTC. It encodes CASSLSTGAYEQYF.

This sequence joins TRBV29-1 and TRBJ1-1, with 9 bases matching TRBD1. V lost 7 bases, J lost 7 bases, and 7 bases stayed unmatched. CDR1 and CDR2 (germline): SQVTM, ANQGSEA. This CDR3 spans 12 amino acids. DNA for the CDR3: TGCAGCGACCTACAGGGGGCCGGTGAAGCTTTCTTT. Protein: CSDLQGAGEAFF.

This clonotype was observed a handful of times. The CDR3 DNA reads as TGTGCCAGCTACCGGGGGAGCTACACCTTC. Residues: CASYRGSYTF. The chain recombines TRBV6-5 with TRBJ1-2; maybe TRBD1 (5 bases). Trimming pared 8 bases from V and 9 bases from J, leaving 10 bases between. The germline gives CDR1 MNHEY, CDR2 SVGAGI. The length of the CDR3 is 10 residues.

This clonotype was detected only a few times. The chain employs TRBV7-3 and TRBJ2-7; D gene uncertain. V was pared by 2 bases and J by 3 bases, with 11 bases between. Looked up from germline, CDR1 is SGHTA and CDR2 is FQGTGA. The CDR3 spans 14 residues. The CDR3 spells CASSLRNPGYEQYF. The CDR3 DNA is TGTGCCAGCAGCTTACGAAACCCGGGCTACGAGCAGTACTTC.

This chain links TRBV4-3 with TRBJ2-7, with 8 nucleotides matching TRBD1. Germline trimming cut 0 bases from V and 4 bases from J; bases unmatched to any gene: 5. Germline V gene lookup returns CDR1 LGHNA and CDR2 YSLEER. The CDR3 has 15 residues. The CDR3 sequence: CASSQDSRGLYEQYF. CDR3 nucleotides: TGCGCCAGCAGCCAAGATAGCAGGGGGCTTTACGAGCAGTACTTC.

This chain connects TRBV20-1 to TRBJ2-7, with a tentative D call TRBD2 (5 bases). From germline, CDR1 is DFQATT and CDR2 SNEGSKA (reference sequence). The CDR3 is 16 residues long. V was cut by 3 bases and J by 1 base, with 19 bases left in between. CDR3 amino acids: CSARLRVERISYEQYF. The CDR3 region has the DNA TGCAGTGCTAGGCTCCGAGTTGAGCGGATTTCCTACGAGCAGTACTTC.

CDR3 coding DNA: TGTGCCAGCAGTGCCTACAGGAACGGCGAGCAGTTCTTC. Translated: CASSAYRNGEQFF. V is TRBV12-3 or TRBV12-4 and J is TRBJ2-1; tentatively, D is TRBD1 (5 bases). The CDR3 has 13 residues. Between the trimmed V and J ends, which lost 5 bases and 10 bases, there was a span of 15 bases.

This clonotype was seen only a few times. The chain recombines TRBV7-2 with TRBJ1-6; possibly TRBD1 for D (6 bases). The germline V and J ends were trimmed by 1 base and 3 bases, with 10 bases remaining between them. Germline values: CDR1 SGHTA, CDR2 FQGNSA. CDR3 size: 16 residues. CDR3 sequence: CASSLEAGVYNSPLHF. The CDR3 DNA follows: TGTGCCAGCAGCTTAGAGGCAGGGGTCTATAATTCACCCCTCCACTTT.

This CDR3 is CASSSEWPGSETQYF. CDR3 DNA: TGTGCCAGCAGCTCCGAATGGCCCGGCAGTGAGACCCAGTACTTC. This rearrangement joins TRBV9 to TRBJ2-5; D unclear. This CDR3 has 15 residues. CDR1 and CDR2 from the germline V gene are SGDLS and YYNGEE. Trimming cost V 4 bases and J 5 bases, with 18 bases left between them.

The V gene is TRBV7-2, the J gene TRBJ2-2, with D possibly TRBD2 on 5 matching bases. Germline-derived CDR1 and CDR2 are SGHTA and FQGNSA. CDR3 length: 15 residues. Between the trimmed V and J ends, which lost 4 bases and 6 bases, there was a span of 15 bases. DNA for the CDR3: TGTGCCAGCAGCTGGACGGGAAATCTACCCGGGGAGCTGTTTTTT. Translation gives CASSWTGNLPGELFF.

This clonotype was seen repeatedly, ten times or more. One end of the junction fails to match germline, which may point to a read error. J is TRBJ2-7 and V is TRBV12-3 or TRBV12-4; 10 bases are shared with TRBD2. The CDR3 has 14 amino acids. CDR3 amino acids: CASSLAGAIHEQYF. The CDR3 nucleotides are TGTGCCAGCAGTCTAGCGGGGGCTATCCACGAGCAGTACTTC.

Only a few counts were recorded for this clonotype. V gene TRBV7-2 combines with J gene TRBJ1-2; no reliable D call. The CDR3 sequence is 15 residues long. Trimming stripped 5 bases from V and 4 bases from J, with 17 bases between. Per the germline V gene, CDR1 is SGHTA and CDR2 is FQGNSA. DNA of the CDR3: TGTGCCAGCAGCCGCGTAGGGAATGGCCCCTATGGCTACACCTTC. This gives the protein CASSRVGNGPYGYTF.

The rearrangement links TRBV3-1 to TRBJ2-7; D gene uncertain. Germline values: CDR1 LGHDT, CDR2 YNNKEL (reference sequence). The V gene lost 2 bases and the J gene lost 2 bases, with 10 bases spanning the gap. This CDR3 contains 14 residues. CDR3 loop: CASSQSRAAYEQYF. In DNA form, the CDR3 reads TGTGCCAGCAGCCAATCCCGTGCAGCCTACGAGCAGTACTTC.

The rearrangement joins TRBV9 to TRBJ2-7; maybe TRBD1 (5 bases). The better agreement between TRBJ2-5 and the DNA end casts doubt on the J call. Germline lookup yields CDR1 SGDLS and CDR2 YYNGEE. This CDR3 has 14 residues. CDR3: CASSVKWGGETQYF. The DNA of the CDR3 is TGTGCCAGCAGCGTAAAGTGGGGCGGAGAGACCCAGTACTTC.

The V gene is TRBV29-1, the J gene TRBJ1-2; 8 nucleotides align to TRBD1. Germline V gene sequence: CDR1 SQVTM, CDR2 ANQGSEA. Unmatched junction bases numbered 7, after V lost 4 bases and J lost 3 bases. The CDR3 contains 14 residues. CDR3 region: CSVGPRQGHYGYTF. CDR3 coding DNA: TGCAGCGTTGGCCCCCGACAGGGGCACTATGGCTACACCTTC.

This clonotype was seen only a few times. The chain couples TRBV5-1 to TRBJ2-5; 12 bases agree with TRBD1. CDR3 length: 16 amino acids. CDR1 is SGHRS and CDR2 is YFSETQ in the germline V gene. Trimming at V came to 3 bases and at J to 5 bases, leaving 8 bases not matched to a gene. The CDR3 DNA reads TGCGCCAGCAGCTCCGGGACAGGGGGCTTCTGGGAGACCCAGTACTTC. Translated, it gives CASSSGTGGFWETQYF.

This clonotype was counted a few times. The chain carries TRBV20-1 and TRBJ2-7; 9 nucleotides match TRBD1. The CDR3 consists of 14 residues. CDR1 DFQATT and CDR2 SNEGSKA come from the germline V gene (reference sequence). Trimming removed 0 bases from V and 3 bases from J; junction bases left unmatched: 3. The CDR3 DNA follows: TGCAGTGCTAGAGAATGGGACAGGGACTACGAGCAGTACTTC. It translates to CSAREWDRDYEQYF.

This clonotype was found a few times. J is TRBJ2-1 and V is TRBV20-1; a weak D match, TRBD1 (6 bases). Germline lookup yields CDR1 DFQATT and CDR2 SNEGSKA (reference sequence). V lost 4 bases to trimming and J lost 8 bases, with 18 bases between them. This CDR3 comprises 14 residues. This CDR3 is CSANLVGALDEQFF. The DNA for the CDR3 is TGCAGTGCTAATCTGGTGGGGGCTTTGGATGAGCAGTTCTTC.

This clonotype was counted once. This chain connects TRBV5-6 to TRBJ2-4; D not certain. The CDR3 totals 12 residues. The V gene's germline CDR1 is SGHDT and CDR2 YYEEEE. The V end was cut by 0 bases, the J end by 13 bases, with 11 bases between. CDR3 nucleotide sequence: TGTGCCAGCAGCTTGGAAGCATCTGAGCAGTACTTC. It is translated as CASSLEASEQYF.

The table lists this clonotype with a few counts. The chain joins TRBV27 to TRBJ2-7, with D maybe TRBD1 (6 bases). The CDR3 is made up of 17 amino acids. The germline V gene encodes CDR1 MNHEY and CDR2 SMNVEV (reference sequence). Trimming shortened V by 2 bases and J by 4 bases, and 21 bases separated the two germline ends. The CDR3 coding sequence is TGTGCCAGCAGTTTAAGTTCAACAGGGCTTAGTTGGTACGAGCAGTACTTC. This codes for CASSLSSTGLSWYEQYF.

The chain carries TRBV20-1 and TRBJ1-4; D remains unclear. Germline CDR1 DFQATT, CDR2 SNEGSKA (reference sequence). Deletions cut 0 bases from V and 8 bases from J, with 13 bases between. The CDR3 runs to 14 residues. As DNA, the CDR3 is TGCAGTGCTAGAGAGGGCGGCCTGGGGGAAAAACTGTTTTTT. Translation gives CSAREGGLGEKLFF.

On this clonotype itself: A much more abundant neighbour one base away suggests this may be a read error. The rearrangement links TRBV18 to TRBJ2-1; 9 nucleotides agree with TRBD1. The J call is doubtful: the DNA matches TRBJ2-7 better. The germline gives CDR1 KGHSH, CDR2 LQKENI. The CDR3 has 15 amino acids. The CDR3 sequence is CASSLTGGVYNEQYF. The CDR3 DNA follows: TGTGCCAGCTCACTTACAGGGGGCGTCTACAATGAGCAGTACTTC.

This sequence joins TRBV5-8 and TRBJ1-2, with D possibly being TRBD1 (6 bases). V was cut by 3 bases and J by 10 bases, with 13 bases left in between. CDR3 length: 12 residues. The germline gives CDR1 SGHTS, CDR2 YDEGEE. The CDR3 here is CASSWNRVDYTF. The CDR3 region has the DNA TGTGCCAGCAGCTGGAACAGGGTTGACTACACCTTC.

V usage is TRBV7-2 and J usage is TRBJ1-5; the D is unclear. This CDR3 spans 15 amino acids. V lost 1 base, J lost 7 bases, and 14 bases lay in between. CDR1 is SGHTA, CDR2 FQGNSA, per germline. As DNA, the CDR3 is TGTGCCAGCAGCTTAGGAGGGCAGTCGACACAGCCCCAGCATTTT. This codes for CASSLGGQSTQPQHF.